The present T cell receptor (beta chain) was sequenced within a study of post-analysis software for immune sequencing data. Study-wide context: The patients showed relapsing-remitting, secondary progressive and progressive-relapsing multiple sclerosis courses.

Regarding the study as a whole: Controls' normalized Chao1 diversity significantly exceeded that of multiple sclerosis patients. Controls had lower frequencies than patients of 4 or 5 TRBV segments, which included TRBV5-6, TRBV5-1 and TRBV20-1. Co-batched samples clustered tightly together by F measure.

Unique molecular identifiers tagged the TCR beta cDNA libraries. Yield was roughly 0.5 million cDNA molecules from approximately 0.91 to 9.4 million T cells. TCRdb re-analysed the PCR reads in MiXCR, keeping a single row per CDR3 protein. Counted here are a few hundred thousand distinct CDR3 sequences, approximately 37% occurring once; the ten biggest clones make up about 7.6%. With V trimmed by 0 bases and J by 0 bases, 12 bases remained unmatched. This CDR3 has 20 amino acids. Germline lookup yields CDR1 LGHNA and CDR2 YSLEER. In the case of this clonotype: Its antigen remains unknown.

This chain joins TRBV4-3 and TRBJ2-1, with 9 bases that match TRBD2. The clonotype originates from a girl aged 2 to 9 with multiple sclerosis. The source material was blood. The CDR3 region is CASSQETETSGEDSYNEQFF. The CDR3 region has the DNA TGCGCCAGCAGCCAAGAGACGGAGACTAGCGGTGAAGACTCCTACAATGAGCAGTTCTTC.